This T cell receptor beta chain was sequenced during a study of blood T cells in healthy people across ages (dated by TCRdb to 2014 to 2015). About the investigation overall: In model experiments, roughly one uniquely barcoded TCR beta cDNA molecule per two T cells was captured by template switching. The study measured age-related changes in TCR beta repertoire diversity using deep sequencing normalized with unique cDNA molecular identifiers. Donors were grouped into four age groups: young (average about 15 years), middle-aged (around 39), aged (about 59) and long-lived (approximately 78). To avoid experimental bias, donors of different ages were randomly spread across the sequencing lanes. Two additional independent replicas of 1 million unique cDNA reads from the same blood draw were analyzed for two donors (one aged 18 to 30 and one aged 80 or older). On the study overall, not on this receptor specifically: Compared with the aged group, the long-lived group had more naive CD4+ T cells, fewer expanded clones and increased TCR diversity, a pattern suggesting age selection. The percentage of naive T cells measured by flow cytometry correlated strongly with observed TCR beta diversity. Since profiling was done on bulk unsorted PBMCs, naive and antigen-experienced compartments could not be conclusively compared. Donor CMV infection status was unknown, potentially confounding age-related changes in expanded clonotypes. As age increased, observed TCR beta diversity per million T cells dropped in a roughly linear way, and a significant reduction was already evident by age approximately 40. Total diversity estimates from one million sequenced T cells were considered lower bounds and underestimates.

The germline V gene gives CDR1 as SGHRS and CDR2 as YFSETQ. The CDR3 contains 16 residues, cysteine and phenylalanine counted. Only the CDR3 region is kept as DNA, spanning 48 bases read in frame from base 1. V loses 3 bases at its end and J loses 7 bases; junction bases beyond the gene matches: 15. The library was obtained by 5' RACE. The sample was run on an Illumina HiSeq 2500. A second PCR of about 7 to 12 cycles was run with a J-beta primer mix and a sample-barcoded 5' primer. Each TCR beta cDNA molecule received a unique molecular identifier from a template-switch 5' adaptor carrying 12 random nucleotides. At least 3 million CDR3-containing paired-end reads were obtained from each sample. The Mint cDNA synthesis kit, primed by a TRBC-specific oligonucleotide, was used to synthesize first-strand cDNA from all RNA. All cDNA was treated with uracil-DNA glycosylase and then went through a first 18-cycle PCR with the universal primers M1SS and BC2_uni_R. The published analysis was carried out like this. For normalization, 1 million high-quality reads, each with a distinct molecular identifier, were randomly selected from each sample. Reads sharing molecular identifiers were discarded rather than binned into consensus sequences. MiTCR, run with a Q25 quality threshold and the strictest error-elimination algorithm, handled CDR3 identification, clonotype clustering and error correction. Lower-bound total TCR beta diversity was estimated with a nonparametric unseen species model using Euler transformation. Clones were called with MiXCR by TCRdb after fastp trimmed the public reads at Q25, and only in-frame beta chains were retained. Each entry merges the rows of one CDR3 protein and shows their most common DNA and genes. It is TCRdb's table, rather than the study itself, that gives the V and J calls and clone size. In all, the sample holds about 1,500,000 distinct CDR3 sequences, and 42% of those were seen once. Of the sample, 6.5% to 10% falls within the top ten clones.

The donors were some 36 Caucasian individuals from Russia, aged roughly 6 to 100 years, who were systemically healthy. Around 10 milliliters of peripheral blood were drawn from each donor into EDTA-treated Vacutainer tubes. Ficoll-Paque density-gradient centrifugation was used to isolate PBMCs, with at least 7 million per sample. Total RNA, at least 6 micrograms per sample, was extracted from PBMCs with Trizol reagent. For every donor, an aliquot of PBMCs went through flow cytometry to measure the percentages of naive CD45RAhigh/CD27high T cells. Concerning this clonotype: This receptor's antigen is unknown. There are no base qualities to consult, and no much larger clone falls within one base.

The sequence was collected from a woman aged 18-35 years in good health. Material for sequencing was blood. The receptor chain draws on TRBV5-1 and TRBJ2-7, with 8 junctional bases fitting TRBD2. CDR3 sequence: CASSWMRGAGYNEQYF. The sequence in DNA is TGCGCCAGCAGCTGGATGCGGGGGGCCGGCTACAATGAGCAGTACTTC.